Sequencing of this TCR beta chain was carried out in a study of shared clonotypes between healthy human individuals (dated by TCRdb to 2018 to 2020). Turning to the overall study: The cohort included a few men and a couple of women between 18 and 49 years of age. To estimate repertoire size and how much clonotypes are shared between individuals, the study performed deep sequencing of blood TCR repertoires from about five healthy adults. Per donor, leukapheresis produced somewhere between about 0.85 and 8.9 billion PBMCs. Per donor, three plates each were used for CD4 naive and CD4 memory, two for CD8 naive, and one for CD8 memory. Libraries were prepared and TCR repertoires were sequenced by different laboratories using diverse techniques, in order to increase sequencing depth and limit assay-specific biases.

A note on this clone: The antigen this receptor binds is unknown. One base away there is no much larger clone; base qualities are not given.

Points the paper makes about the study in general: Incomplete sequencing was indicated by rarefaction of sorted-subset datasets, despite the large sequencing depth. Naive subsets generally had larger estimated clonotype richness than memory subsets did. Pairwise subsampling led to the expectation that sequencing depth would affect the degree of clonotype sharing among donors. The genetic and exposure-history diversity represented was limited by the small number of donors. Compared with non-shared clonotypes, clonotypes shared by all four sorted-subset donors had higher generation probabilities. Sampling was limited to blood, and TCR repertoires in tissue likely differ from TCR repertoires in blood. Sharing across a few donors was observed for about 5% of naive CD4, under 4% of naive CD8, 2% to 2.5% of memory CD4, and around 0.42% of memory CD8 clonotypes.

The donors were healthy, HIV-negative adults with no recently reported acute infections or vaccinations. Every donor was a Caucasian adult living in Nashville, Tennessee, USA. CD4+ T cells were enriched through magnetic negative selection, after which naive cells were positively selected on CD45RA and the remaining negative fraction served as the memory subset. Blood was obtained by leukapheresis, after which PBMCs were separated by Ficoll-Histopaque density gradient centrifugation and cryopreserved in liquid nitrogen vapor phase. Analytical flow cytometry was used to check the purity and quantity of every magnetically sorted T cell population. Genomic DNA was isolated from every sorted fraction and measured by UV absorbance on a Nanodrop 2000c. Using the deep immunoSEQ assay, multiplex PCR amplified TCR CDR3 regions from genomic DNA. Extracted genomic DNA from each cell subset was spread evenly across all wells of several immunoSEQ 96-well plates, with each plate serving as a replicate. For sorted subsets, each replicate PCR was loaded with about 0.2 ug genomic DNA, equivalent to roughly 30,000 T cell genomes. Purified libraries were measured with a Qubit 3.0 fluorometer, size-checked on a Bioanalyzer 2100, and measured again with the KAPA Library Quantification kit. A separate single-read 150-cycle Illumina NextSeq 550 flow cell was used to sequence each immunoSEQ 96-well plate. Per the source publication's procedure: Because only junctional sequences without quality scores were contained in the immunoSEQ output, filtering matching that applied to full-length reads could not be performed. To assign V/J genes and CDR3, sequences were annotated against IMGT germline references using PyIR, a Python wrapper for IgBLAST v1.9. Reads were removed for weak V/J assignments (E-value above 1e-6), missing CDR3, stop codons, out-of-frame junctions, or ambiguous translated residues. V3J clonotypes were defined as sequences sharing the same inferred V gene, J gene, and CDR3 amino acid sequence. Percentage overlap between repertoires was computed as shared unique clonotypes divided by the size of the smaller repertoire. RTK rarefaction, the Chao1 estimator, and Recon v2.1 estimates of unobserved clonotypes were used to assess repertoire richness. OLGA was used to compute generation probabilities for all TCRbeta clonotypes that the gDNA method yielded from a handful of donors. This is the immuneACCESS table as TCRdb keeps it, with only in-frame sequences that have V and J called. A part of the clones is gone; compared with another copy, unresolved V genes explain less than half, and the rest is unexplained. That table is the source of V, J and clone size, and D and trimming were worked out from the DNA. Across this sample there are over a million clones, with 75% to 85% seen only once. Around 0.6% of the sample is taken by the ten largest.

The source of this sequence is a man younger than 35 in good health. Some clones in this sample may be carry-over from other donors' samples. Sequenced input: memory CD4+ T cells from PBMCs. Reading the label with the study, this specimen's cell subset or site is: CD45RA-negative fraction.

The CDR3 amino acid sequence is: CAWSTVGGYEQYF. The DNA reads TGTGCCTGGAGCACGGTGGGGGGCTACGAGCAGTACTTC. The chain links TRBV30 with TRBJ2-7, and the D gene may be TRBD2, 6 bases matching. There are 13 amino acids in the CDR3, from cysteine to phenylalanine inclusive. Only the CDR3 DNA stays, 39 bases, in frame from base 1. The V end loses 3 bases and the J end loses 3 bases, and a stretch of 12 bases separates them. CDR1 and CDR2 are drawn from the germline V gene (reference sequence): GTSNPN, SVGIG.